This TCR beta chain was captured in a study of radiation and T cells in renal cell carcinoma. The study, taken as a whole, reports: Without pretreatment biopsies, baseline tumor clonotype presence was undetermined. From baseline, blood top tumor clonotypes peaked at 2 weeks post-radiation.

This clone was recorded many times. Its antigen is unidentified. The method was immunoSEQ multiplex PCR; TCRdb's version includes in-frame clones alone and lacks a portion of them. The table lists 60,000 or so clones, about 83% of them singletons. Time point here: blood 4 weeks post-SBRT, at nephrectomy. Regarding treatment: 15 Gy SBRT to primary tumor, nephrectomy 4 weeks later. The CDR3 is 14 amino acids. Between the trimmed V and J ends, which lost 6 bases and 0 bases, there was a span of 9 bases. Germline-derived CDR1 and CDR2 are KGHSH and LQKENI. The specimen comprised blood, sampled from a patient whose treatment included radiotherapy and nephrectomy. The clonotype was recovered from a man between 60 and 75 years old with renal cell carcinoma. The V call is TRBV18, the J call TRBJ1-3, with D uncertain. The CDR3 spells CASSDVNSGNTIYF. CDR3 bases: TGTGCCAGCTCGGACGTTAACTCTGGAAACACCATATATTTT.